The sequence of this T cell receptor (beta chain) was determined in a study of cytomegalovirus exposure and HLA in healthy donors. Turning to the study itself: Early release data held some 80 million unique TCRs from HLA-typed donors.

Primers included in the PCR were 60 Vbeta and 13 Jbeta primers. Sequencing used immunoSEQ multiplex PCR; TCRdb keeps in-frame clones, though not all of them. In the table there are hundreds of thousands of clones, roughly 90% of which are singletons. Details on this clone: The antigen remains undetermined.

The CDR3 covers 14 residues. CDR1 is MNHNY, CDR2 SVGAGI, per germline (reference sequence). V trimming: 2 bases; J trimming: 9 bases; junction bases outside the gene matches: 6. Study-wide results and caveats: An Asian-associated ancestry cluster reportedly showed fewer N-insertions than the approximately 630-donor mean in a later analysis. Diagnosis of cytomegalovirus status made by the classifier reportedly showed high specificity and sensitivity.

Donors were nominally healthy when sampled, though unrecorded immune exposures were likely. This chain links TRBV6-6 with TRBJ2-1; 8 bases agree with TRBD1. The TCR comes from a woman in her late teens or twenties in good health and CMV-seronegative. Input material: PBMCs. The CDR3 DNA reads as TGTGCCAGCAGTTACGTGACAGGGGTAGGTGAGCAGTTCTTC. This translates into CASSYVTGVGEQFF.